The 12 T cell receptor beta chains in this list originate from one sample, sequenced in a study of blood T cell repertoires in COVID-19. Generated by immunoSEQ multiplex PCR, the TCRdb table keeps only in-frame clones and is missing some. The sample carries 130,000 or so clones, 84% recorded once. Source material: peripheral blood. The receptors come from a man aged 60-69 years with acute or convalescent COVID-19.

This clone has only one observation. This sequence joins TRBV9 and TRBJ1-1; D unclear. Trimming took 0 bases from V and 5 from J, leaving 11 bases between them. Germline values: CDR1 SGDLS, CDR2 YYNGEE. CDR3 length: 14 residues. The CDR3 DNA sequence: TGTGCCAGCAGCGTAGTGACAACCATGACTGAAGCTTTCTTT. It encodes CASSVVTTMTEAFF. The variable domain in full, completed from reference TRBV9 and TRBJ1-1, reads DSGVTQTPKHLITATGQRVTLRCSPRSGDLSVYWYQQSLDQGLQFLIQYYNGEERAKGNILERFSAQQFPDLHSELNLSSLELGDSALYFCASSVVTTMTEAFFGQGTRLTVV.

The J gene is TRBJ2-2, the V gene TRBV6-6; D is unclear. CDR3 length: 16 residues. Germline V gene data show CDR1 as MNHNY and CDR2 as SVGAGI (reference sequence). V was cut by 2 bases and J by 0 bases, with 10 bases left in between. In DNA, the CDR3 is TGTGCCAGCAGTTACCTCTTCAGCGCGAACACCGGGGAGCTGTTTTTT. Translated: CASSYLFSANTGELFF.

The chain links TRBV12-5 to TRBJ1-1; TRBD1 is a possible D gene (6 bases). CDR3 length equals 14 residues. V was shortened by 5 bases and J by 4 bases, with 14 bases between the two germline ends. The germline V gene has CDR1 LGHNT and CDR2 FRNRAP. The CDR3: CASGLGQMGTEAFF. In nucleotides, the CDR3 is TGTGCTAGTGGTCTCGGACAGATGGGCACTGAAGCTTTCTTT.

The chain uses TRBV5-1 and TRBJ2-2; TRBD1 might be the D (6 bases). V was cut by 4 bases and J by 1 base, with 14 bases left in between. Germline V CDR1 and CDR2: SGHRS, YFSETQ. The CDR3 consists of 16 residues. CDR3 amino acids: CASSATGTMNTGELFF. CDR3 in DNA: TGCGCCAGCAGCGCAACCGGGACAATGAACACCGGGGAGCTGTTTTTT.

The chain carries TRBV28 and TRBJ1-6; TRBD1 agrees at 8 bases. The CDR3 consists of 14 residues. Per germline, CDR1 MDHEN and CDR2 SYDVKM. V trimming: 7 bases; J trimming: 7 bases; junction bases outside the gene matches: 6. The CDR3 protein is CASKTGQANSPLHF. The CDR3 nucleotides are TGTGCCAGCAAGACGGGACAGGCCAATTCACCCCTCCACTTT.

The J gene is TRBJ2-5, the V gene TRBV6-5, with D perhaps TRBD2 (5 bases). Looked up from germline, CDR1 is MNHEY and CDR2 is SVGAGI. The CDR3 runs to 14 residues. The germline V and J ends were trimmed by 8 bases and 2 bases, with 15 bases remaining between them. The CDR3 DNA reads as TGTGCCAGCTCAAGGAACCCGGGGCAAGAGACCCAGTACTTC. This codes for CASSRNPGQETQYF.

The chain has TRBV4-1 and TRBJ2-7, with 8 positions matching TRBD1. The germline V gene has CDR1 MGHRA and CDR2 YSYEKL. This CDR3 spans 18 amino acids. With V trimmed by 0 bases and J by 0 bases, 10 bases remained unmatched. The CDR3 DNA reads as TGCGCCAGCAGCCAAGACCACAAGACAGGGGCAAACTCCTACGAGCAGTACTTC. It specifies CASSQDHKTGANSYEQYF.

The chain is built from TRBV14 and TRBJ2-1; 11 bases fit TRBD2. The CDR3 consists of 20 residues. The junction had 17 bases not matched to a gene; V was cut back by 3 bases and J by 4 bases. Looked up from germline, CDR1 is SGHDN and CDR2 is FVKESK. This CDR3 is CASSHRLAGLLEGTYNEQFF. In DNA form, the CDR3 reads TGTGCCAGCAGCCACAGACTAGCGGGACTCCTCGAAGGTACTTACAATGAGCAGTTCTTC.

The chain couples TRBV5-1 to TRBJ2-1; 9 bases agree with TRBD1. V lost 4 bases and J lost 5; bases outside the gene matches: 19. The germline V gene encodes CDR1 SGHRS and CDR2 YFSETQ. This CDR3 has 19 amino acids. The CDR3 coding sequence is TGCGCCAGCAGCCTAAGACAGGGGGGCACCATTATGGCCAACAATGAGCAGTTCTTC. Translating it yields CASSLRQGGTIMANNEQFF.

This chain links TRBV29-1 with TRBJ1-1, with D possibly TRBD1 on 6 matching bases. The CDR3 runs to 11 residues. CDR1 and CDR2 from the germline V gene are SQVTM and ANQGSEA. The CDR3 is CTGQTNTEAFF. Here the CDR3 DNA reads TGCACTGGACAGACAAACACTGAAGCTTTCTTT.

The chain carries TRBV7-9 and TRBJ1-5; TRBD1 matches at 8 bases. This CDR3 is built from 15 residues. The V gene end was trimmed by 1 base and the J gene end by 5 bases; junction bases not matched to a gene: 4. In germline, CDR1 is SEHNR, CDR2 FQNEAQ (reference sequence). CDR3 DNA sequence: TGTGCCAGCAGCTTAGATCAGGGACAGGATCAGCCCCAGCATTTT. It is translated as CASSLDQGQDQPQHF. Full variable domain (missing parts from reference TRBV7-9 and TRBJ1-5): DTGVSQNPRHKITKRGQNVTFRCDPISEHNRLYWYRQTLGQGPEFLTYFQNEAQLEKSRLLSDRFSAERPKGSFSTLEIQRTEQGDSAMYLCASSLDQGQDQPQHFGDGTRLSIL.

The chain uses TRBV9 and TRBJ1-1; 8 bases line up with TRBD1. V trimming: 4 bases; J trimming: 3 bases; junction bases outside the gene matches: 8. The CDR3 is made up of 15 amino acids. Germline V gene data show CDR1 as SGDLS and CDR2 as YYNGEE. For the CDR3, the DNA is TGTGCCAGCAGCCCCGGACAGGGAGCCGACACTGAAGCTTTCTTT. As protein: CASSPGQGADTEAFF.